The 22 T cell receptor beta chains reported below all come from one sample, sequenced in a study of cytomegalovirus exposure and HLA in healthy donors. PCR used 60 Vbeta primers and 13 Jbeta primers. Only in-frame clones appear in the TCRdb table, and some are missing; sequencing was by immunoSEQ multiplex PCR. The data hold about 68,000 clones, with roughly four fifths observed a single time. The sample comprised PBMCs. The receptors derive from a human donor in good health.

With respect to this clone: Here the CDR3 omits its conserved ending phenylalanine or tryptophan, so a read error is the likely source. It is unclear where the CDR3 begins or ends on the DNA, so no DNA is shown, and the CDR3 is as TCRdb lists it. V gene TRBV2 combines with J gene TRBJ2-7; TRBD2, as called in the table, went unchecked against the DNA. The CDR3 adds up to 13 amino acids, both ends counted. Germline CDR1 SNHLY, CDR2 FYNNEI. This CDR3 is CASSEAPGGPQPT.

In this sample, this clone turned up a few times. The chain recombines TRBV7-9 with TRBJ1-1; D is perhaps TRBD1 (6 bases). Between the trimmed V and J ends, which lost 0 bases and 4 bases, there was a span of 9 bases. This CDR3 region has 14 residues. Germline V gene lookup returns CDR1 SEHNR and CDR2 FQNEAQ (reference sequence). CDR3 region: CASSLAGGATEAFF. The DNA for the CDR3 is TGTGCCAGCAGCTTAGCGGGGGGGGCCACTGAAGCTTTCTTT.

The rearrangement links TRBV21-1 to TRBJ1-2; the table's D call TRBD1 went unverified against the DNA. TRBV21-1 is annotated as a pseudogene. CDR3 length: 14 amino acids. The CDR3 loop reads CASSKAGFQDGYTF. The DNA for the CDR3 is TGTGCCAGCAGCAAAGCTGGATTCCAGGATGGCTACACCTTC.

DNA of the CDR3: TGTGCCAGCAGCCAGAGTGGGGGGTACAATGAGCAGTTCTTC. Translated: CASSQSGGYNEQFF. The chain combines TRBV7-3 with TRBJ2-1, with D possibly being TRBD2 (6 bases). There are 14 residues in the CDR3. The V end was cut by 5 bases, the J end by 4 bases, with 12 bases between. Germline CDR1 is SGHTA and CDR2 is FQGTGA. Supplemented by reference TRBV7-3 and TRBJ2-1, the full variable domain reads GAGVSQTPSNKVTEKGKYVELRCDPISGHTALYWYRQSLGQGPEFLIYFQGTGAADDSGLPNDRFFAVRPEGSVSTLKIQRTERGDSAVYLCASSQSGGYNEQFFGPGTRLTVL.

V and J are TRBV7-3 and TRBJ2-7, with 9 bases matching TRBD1. CDR1 is SGHTA and CDR2 is FQGTGA in the germline V gene. The CDR3 runs to 15 residues. Germline trimming cut 5 bases from V and 2 bases from J; bases unmatched to any gene: 7. CDR3 amino acids: CASSASGTGPYEQYF. The CDR3 DNA sequence: TGTGCCAGCAGCGCATCCGGGACAGGGCCCTACGAGCAGTACTTC.

This chain's CDR3 is CASSTRRGEWETQYF. As DNA, the CDR3 is TGTGCCAGCAGTACACGGCGGGGTGAATGGGAGACCCAGTACTTC. The V call is TRBV6-5, the J call TRBJ2-5, with a possible D match to TRBD2 (6 bases). This CDR3 has 15 amino acids. Germline loops: CDR1 MNHEY, CDR2 SVGAGI. V lost 5 bases and J 5 bases, leaving 18 bases between the germline ends.

V gene TRBV14 combines with J gene TRBJ1-2; 8 bases are shared with TRBD1. The germline CDR1 and CDR2 sequences are SGHDN and FVKESK. V was clipped by 4 bases and J by 4 bases; unmatched bases: 5. The length of the CDR3 is 14 residues. The CDR3 reads CASSLPGQVYGYTF. CDR3 sequence (DNA): TGTGCCAGCAGCCTTCCGGGACAGGTCTATGGCTACACCTTC.

The V and J genes are TRBV19 and TRBJ1-5; possibly TRBD1 for D (6 bases). V shed 6 bases and J shed 8 bases, with 17 bases lying between them. CDR1 is LNHDA and CDR2 is SQIVND in the germline V gene (reference sequence). This CDR3 is built from 14 residues. The CDR3 region is CASRRGSGFEPQHF. The CDR3 DNA reads as TGTGCCAGTAGAAGGGGGTCGGGGTTTGAGCCCCAGCATTTT.

V usage is TRBV5-4 and J usage is TRBJ2-1; 7 bases are a match to TRBD1. Per the germline V gene, CDR1 is SGHNT and CDR2 is YYREEE (reference sequence). The V and J ends lost 0 bases and 7 bases, in that order; junction bases with no gene match: 7. The CDR3 loop spans 15 amino acids. CDR3 DNA sequence: TGTGCCAGCAGCTTGGGAGACAGGGTAGCGAATGAGCAGTTCTTC. Translated, it gives CASSLGDRVANEQFF.

This chain connects TRBV30 to TRBJ1-5; D uncertain. V shed 2 bases and J shed 2 bases, with 7 bases lying between them. The CDR3 length is 13 residues. From germline, CDR1 is GTSNPN and CDR2 SVGIG (reference sequence). This chain's CDR3 is CAWSFLGNQPQHF. CDR3 nucleotide sequence: TGTGCCTGGAGTTTTCTTGGCAATCAGCCCCAGCATTTT.

The chain uses TRBV19 and TRBJ2-3; tentatively, D is TRBD1 (7 bases). Looked up from germline, CDR1 is LNHDA and CDR2 is SQIVND (reference sequence). The CDR3 is 16 amino acids. Trimming left V 0 bases short and J 4 bases short, with 14 bases between. CDR3 region: CASSIDGGGAADTQYF. CDR3 coding DNA: TGTGCCAGTAGTATAGATGGAGGGGGCGCGGCAGATACGCAGTATTTT. Supplemented by reference TRBV19 and TRBJ2-3, the full variable domain reads DGGITQSPKYLFRKEGQNVTLSCEQNLNHDAMYWYRQDPGQGLRLIYYSQIVNDFQKGDIAEGYSVSREKKESFPLTVTSAQKNPTAFYLCASSIDGGGAADTQYFGPGTRLTVL.

V usage is TRBV10-3 and J usage is TRBJ2-5; tentative D call: TRBD2 (6 bases). Germline V gives CDR1 ENHRY, CDR2 SYGVKD. This CDR3 spans 16 amino acids. The V end was cut by 2 bases, the J end by 5 bases, with 18 bases between. CDR3: CAISEPGLSTGETQYF. The CDR3 DNA follows: TGTGCCATCAGTGAGCCGGGACTCTCAACGGGGGAGACCCAGTACTTC.

The CDR3 is CATRWTGDTDTQYF. The DNA for the CDR3 is TGTGCCACCAGATGGACAGGGGATACAGATACGCAGTATTTT. V and J are TRBV2 and TRBJ2-3, with TRBD1 matching 9 bases. Germline V gives CDR1 SNHLY, CDR2 FYNNEI. This CDR3 has 14 amino acids. With 10 bases clipped from V and 3 bases from J, the junction kept 8 bases outside the gene matches. Filled out from reference TRBV2 and TRBJ2-3, the complete variable domain reads EPEVTQTPSHQVTQMGQEVILRCVPISNHLYFYWYRQILGQKVEFLVSFYNNEISEKSEIFDDQFSVERPDGSNFTLKIRSTKLEDSAMYFCATRWTGDTDTQYFGPGTRLTVL.

The gene calls are TRBV30 and TRBJ1-5; 11 bases agree with TRBD1. Germline V gives CDR1 GTSNPN, CDR2 SVGIG (reference sequence). Germline trimming cut 5 bases from V and 4 bases from J; bases unmatched to any gene: 4. The CDR3 consists of 14 residues. The CDR3 DNA reads TGTGCCTGGGGACAGGGGGCTTCGAATCAGCCCCAGCATTTT. Protein: CAWGQGASNQPQHF.

The chain is built from TRBV19 and TRBJ2-2; TRBD1 might be the D (6 bases). The CDR3 consists of 14 residues. V was clipped by 5 bases and J by 4 bases, with 11 bases between them. Looked up from germline, CDR1 is LNHDA and CDR2 is SQIVND (reference sequence). The CDR3 DNA sequence: TGTGCCAGTAGTCCAGGGGCGGGCACCGGGGAGCTGTTTTTT. This codes for CASSPGAGTGELFF.

The chain links TRBV7-9 to TRBJ2-5, with 8 nucleotides matching TRBD1. The CDR3 has 15 residues. Per the germline V gene, CDR1 is SEHNR and CDR2 is FQNEAQ (reference sequence). V dropped 5 bases and J dropped 5; count of bases not matched to a gene: 10. In nucleotides, the CDR3 is TGTGCCAGCAGCCCGCACAGGGGGTCAGGGGAGACCCAGTACTTC. Amino acids: CASSPHRGSGETQYF.

The CDR3 protein is CASSAGALSSYNSPLHF. The CDR3 bases are TGTGCCAGCAGCGCAGGGGCTCTCAGCTCCTATAATTCACCCCTCCACTTT. The V gene is TRBV9, the J gene TRBJ1-6, with a tentative D call TRBD1 (6 bases). The length of the CDR3 is 17 residues. Looked up from germline, CDR1 is SGDLS and CDR2 is YYNGEE. V gave up 3 bases and J gave up 0 bases, with 13 bases separating them.

The chain joins TRBV5-6 to TRBJ2-1, with 10 bases identical to TRBD1. This CDR3 has 15 residues. With V trimmed by 0 bases and J by 7 bases, 4 bases remained unmatched. The V gene's germline CDR1 is SGHDT and CDR2 YYEEEE. Written as DNA, the CDR3 is TGTGCCAGCAGCTTGGGAGGACAGGGGGTTAATGAGCAGTTCTTC. As protein: CASSLGGQGVNEQFF.

The chain has TRBV28 and TRBJ2-7, with D perhaps TRBD2 (6 bases). Germline V gene lookup returns CDR1 MDHEN and CDR2 SYDVKM. This CDR3 comprises 13 residues. The V end lost 11 bases, the J end lost 1 base, and 15 bases lay between the germline ends. The CDR3 coding sequence is TGTGCCGCGGGGCAGGGACCTTCCTACGAGCAGTACTTC. Translated, it gives CAAGQGPSYEQYF.

V gene TRBV6-5 combines with J gene TRBJ1-5, with 9 positions matching TRBD1. This CDR3 has 16 residues. J gave up 4 bases and V 4 bases, and 8 bases lay outside the gene matches. CDR1 and CDR2 (germline): MNHEY, SVGAGI. CDR3 DNA sequence: TGTGCCAGCAGTTCCCCGGGACAGGGACCTAATCAGCCCCAGCATTTT. It specifies CASSSPGQGPNQPQHF.

This clone appeared once. The J gene is TRBJ2-5, the V gene TRBV5-4; 7 nucleotides align to TRBD1. V lost 4 bases to trimming and J lost 1 base; unmatched junction nucleotides: 4. This CDR3 has 14 amino acids. Germline V lookup: CDR1 SGHNT, CDR2 YYREEE (reference sequence). The DNA for the CDR3 is TGTGCCAGCAGCACCCGGACAGGCCAAGAGACCCAGTACTTC. It is translated as CASSTRTGQETQYF.

Only one count was recorded for this clone. The chain couples TRBV12-5 to TRBJ2-3, with 15 bases identical to TRBD2. The CDR3 has 23 amino acids. Germline CDR1 and CDR2: LGHNT and FRNRAP. V lost 0 bases to trimming and J lost 0 bases; unmatched junction nucleotides: 16. The CDR3 sequence: CASGLVLGQVRTSGGASTDTQYF. The CDR3 nucleotides are TGTGCTAGTGGTTTGGTACTCGGACAGGTCCGGACTAGCGGGGGGGCTAGCACAGATACGCAGTATTTT.